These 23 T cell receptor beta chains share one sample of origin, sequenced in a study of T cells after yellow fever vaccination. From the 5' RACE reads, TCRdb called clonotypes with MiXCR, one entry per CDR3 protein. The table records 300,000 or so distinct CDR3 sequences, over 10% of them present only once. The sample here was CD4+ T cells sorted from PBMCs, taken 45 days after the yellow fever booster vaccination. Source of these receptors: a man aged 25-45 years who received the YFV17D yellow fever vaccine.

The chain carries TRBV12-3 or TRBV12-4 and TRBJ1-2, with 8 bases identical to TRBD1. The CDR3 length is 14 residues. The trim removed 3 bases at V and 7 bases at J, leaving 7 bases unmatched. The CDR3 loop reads CASSFGGQEIGYTF. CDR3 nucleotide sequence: TGTGCCAGCAGTTTTGGGGGACAGGAGATTGGCTACACCTTC.

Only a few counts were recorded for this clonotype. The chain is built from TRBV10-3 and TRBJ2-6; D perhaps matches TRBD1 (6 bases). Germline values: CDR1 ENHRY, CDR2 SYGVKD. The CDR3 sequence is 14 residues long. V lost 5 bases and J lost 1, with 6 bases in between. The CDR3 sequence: CAISTGSGANVLTF. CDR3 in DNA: TGTGCCATCAGTACAGGGTCTGGGGCCAACGTCCTGACTTTC.

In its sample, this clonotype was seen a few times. The CDR3 region has the DNA TGTGCCAGCAGCTTAGTGGGGACGGGATCCCGCACCTACGAGCAGTACTTC. Residues: CASSLVGTGSRTYEQYF. This chain uses TRBV7-2 with TRBJ2-7; D is tentatively TRBD1 or TRBD2 (5 bases each). The CDR3 contains 17 residues. Trimming shortened V by 1 base and J by 2 bases, and 18 bases separated the two germline ends. Germline CDR1 reads SGHTA; CDR2 reads FQGNSA.

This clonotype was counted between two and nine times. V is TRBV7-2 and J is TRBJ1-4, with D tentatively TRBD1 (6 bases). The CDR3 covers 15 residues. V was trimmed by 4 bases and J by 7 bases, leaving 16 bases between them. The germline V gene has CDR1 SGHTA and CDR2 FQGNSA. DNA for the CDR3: TGTGCCAGCAGCTCCCTGGCAGGGGCGGGTGAAAAACTGTTTTTT. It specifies CASSSLAGAGEKLFF.

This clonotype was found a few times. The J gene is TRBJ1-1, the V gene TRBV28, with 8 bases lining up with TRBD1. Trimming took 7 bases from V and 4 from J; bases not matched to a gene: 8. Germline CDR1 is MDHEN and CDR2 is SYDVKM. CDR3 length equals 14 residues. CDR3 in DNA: TGTGCCAGCAACACAGGGGGTCTGACCACTGAAGCTTTCTTT. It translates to CASNTGGLTTEAFF.

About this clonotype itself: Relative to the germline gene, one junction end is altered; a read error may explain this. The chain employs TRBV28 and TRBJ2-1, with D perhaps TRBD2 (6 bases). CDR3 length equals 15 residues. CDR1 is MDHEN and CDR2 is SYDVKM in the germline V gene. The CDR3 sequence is CATGGNSGTYNAQFF. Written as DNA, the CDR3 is TGTGCCACCGGCGGCAATAGCGGTACCTACAATGCGCAGTTCTTC. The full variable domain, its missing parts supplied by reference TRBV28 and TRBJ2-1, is DVKVTQSSRYLVKRTGEKVFLECVQDMDHENMFWYRQDPGLGLRLIYFSYDVKMKEKGDIPEGYSVSREKKERFSLILESASTNQTSMYLCATGGNSGTYNAQFFGPGTRLTVL.

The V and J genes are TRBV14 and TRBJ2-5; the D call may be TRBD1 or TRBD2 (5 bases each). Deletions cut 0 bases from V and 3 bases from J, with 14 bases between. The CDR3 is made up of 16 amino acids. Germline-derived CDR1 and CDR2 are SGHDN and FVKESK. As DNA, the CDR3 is TGTGCCAGCAGCCAAGATCGGAGGTGGGGGAAAGAGACCCAGTACTTC. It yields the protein CASSQDRRWGKETQYF.

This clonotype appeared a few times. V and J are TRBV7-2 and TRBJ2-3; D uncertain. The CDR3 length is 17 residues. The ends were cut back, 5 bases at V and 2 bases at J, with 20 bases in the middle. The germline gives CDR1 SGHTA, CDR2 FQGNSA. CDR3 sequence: CASSQQLISSITDTQYF. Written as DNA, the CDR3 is TGTGCCAGCAGCCAACAGTTGATATCTTCTATCACAGATACGCAGTATTTT. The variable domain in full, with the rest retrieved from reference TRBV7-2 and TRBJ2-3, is GAGVSQSPSNKVTEKGKDVELRCDPISGHTALYWYRQSLGQGLEFLIYFQGNSAPDKSGLPSDRFSAERTGGSVSTLTIQRTQQEDSAVYLCASSQQLISSITDTQYFGPGTRLTVL.

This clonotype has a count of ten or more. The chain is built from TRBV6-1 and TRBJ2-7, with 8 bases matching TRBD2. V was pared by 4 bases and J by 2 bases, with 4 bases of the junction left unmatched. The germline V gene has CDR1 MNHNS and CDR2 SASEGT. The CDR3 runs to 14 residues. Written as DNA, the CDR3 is TGTGCCAGCAGTGGGGGGACTAGAGCCTACGAGCAGTACTTC. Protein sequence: CASSGGTRAYEQYF.

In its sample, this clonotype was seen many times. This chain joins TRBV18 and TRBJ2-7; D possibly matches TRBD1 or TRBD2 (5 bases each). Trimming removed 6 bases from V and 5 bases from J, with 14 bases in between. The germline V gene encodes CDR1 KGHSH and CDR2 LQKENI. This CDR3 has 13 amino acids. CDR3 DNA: TGTGCCAGCTCCATGGGACGATTGGACGAGCAGTACTTC. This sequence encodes CASSMGRLDEQYF.

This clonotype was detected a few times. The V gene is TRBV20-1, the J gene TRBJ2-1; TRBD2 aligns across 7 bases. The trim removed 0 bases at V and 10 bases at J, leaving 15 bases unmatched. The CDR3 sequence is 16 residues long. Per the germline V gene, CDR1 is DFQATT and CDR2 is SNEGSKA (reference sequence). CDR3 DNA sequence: TGCAGTGCTAGAGATCTAGGGCGGGAGTACCTTAAGGAGCAGTTCTTC. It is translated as CSARDLGREYLKEQFF.

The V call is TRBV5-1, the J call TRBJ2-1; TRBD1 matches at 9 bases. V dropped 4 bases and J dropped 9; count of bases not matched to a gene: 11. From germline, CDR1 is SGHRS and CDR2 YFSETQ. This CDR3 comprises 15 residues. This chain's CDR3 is CASSVSGQGLSEQFF. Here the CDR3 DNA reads TGCGCCAGCAGCGTGTCCGGACAGGGGTTGAGTGAGCAGTTCTTC.

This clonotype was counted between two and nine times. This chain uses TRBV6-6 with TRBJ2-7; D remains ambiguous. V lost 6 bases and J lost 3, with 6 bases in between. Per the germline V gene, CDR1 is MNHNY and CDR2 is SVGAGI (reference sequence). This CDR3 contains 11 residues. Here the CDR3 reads CASRLLYEQYF. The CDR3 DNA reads TGTGCCAGCAGGTTGCTCTACGAGCAGTACTTC.

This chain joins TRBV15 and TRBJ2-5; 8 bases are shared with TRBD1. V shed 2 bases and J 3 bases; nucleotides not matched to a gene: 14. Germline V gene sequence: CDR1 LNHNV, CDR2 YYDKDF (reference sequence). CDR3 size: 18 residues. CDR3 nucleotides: TGTGCCACCAGCAGACCTCAGGGGGCGCGTGCTCTTGAAGAGACCCAGTACTTC. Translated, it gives CATSRPQGARALEETQYF.

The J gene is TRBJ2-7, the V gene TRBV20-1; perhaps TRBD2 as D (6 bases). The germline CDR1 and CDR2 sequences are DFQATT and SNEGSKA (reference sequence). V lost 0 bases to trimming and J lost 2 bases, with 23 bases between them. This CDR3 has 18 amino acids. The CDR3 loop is CSARDGVVCWTIPYEQYF. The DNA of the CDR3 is TGCAGTGCTAGAGACGGGGTGGTTTGCTGGACTATCCCCTACGAGCAGTACTTC.

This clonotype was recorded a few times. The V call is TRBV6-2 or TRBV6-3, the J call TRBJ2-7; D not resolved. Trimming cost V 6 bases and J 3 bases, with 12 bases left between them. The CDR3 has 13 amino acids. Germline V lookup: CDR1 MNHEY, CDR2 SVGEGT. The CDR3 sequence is CASRTAPFYEQYF. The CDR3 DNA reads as TGTGCCAGCAGGACCGCACCCTTCTACGAGCAGTACTTC.

The CDR3 nucleotides are TGTGCCAGCAGCTATGAACCCCGGCGAGGTGAGCAGTTCTTC. Translated: CASSYEPRRGEQFF. V and J are TRBV5-8 and TRBJ2-1; no firm D call. V shed 3 bases and J shed 9 bases, with 16 bases lying between them. There are 14 residues in the CDR3. Germline V lookup: CDR1 SGHTS, CDR2 YDEGEE. The full variable domain, its missing parts supplied by reference TRBV5-8 and TRBJ2-1, is EAGVTQSPTHLIKTRGQQATLRCSPISGHTSVYWYQQALGLGLQFLLWYDEGEERNRGNFPPRFSGRQFPNYSSELNVNALELEDSALYLCASSYEPRRGEQFFGPGTRLTVL.

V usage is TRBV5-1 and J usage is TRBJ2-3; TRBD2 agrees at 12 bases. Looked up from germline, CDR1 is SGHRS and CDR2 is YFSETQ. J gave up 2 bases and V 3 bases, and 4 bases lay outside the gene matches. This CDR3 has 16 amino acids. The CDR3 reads CASSYGLAGFTDTQYF. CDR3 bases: TGCGCCAGCAGCTACGGACTAGCGGGATTCACAGATACGCAGTATTTT.

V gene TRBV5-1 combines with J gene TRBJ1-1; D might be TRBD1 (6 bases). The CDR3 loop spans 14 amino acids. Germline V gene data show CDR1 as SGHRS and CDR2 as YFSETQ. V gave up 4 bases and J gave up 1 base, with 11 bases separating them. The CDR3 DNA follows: TGCGCCAGCAGCAAGTCGACAGGGAACACTGAAGCTTTCTTT. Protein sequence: CASSKSTGNTEAFF.

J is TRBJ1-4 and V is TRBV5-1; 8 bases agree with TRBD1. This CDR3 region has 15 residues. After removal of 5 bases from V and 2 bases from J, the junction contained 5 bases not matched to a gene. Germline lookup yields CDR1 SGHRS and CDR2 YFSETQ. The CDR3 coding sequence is TGCGCCAGCAGAGGACAGGGACACACTAATGAAAAACTGTTTTTT. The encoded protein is CASRGQGHTNEKLFF.

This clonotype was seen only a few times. The CDR3 bases are TGTGCCAGCAGGCCGGGACTTTCGCACTCCTACGAGCAGTACTTC. Its translation is CASRPGLSHSYEQYF. The chain combines TRBV6-1 with TRBJ2-7, with D possibly TRBD2 on 6 matching bases. The CDR3 covers 15 residues. CDR1 and CDR2 from the germline V gene are MNHNS and SASEGT. Trimming removed 6 bases from V and 0 bases from J, with 15 bases in between.

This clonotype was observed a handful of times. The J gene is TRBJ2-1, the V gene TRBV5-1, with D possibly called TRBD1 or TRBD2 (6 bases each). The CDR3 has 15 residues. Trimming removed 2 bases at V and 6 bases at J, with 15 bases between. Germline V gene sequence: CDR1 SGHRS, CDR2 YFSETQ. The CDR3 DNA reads TGCGCCAGCAGCTTTGGGGGGCGCGGGGCCAATGAGCAGTTCTTC. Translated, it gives CASSFGGRGANEQFF. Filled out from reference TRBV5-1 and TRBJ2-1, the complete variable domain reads KAGVTQTPRYLIKTRGQQVTLSCSPISGHRSVSWYQQTPGQGLQFLFEYFSETQRNKGNFPGRFSGRQFSNSRSEMNVSTLELGDSALYLCASSFGGRGANEQFFGPGTRLTVL.

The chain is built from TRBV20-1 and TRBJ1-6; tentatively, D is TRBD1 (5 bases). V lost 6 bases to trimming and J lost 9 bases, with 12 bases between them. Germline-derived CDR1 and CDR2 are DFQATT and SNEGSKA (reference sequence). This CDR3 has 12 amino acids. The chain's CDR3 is CSAGTPSSPLHF. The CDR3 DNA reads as TGCAGTGCGGGGACCCCTAGTTCACCCCTCCACTTT.